These 18 T cell receptor beta chains were sequenced from one sample in a study of T cells in Graves' hyperthyroidism and ophthalmopathy. RNA transcripts were the template for amplifying TCR beta CDR3 regions. An initial round of RT-PCR targeting the TCR CDR3 relied on the HTBI primer set. Each CDR3 protein gets one entry after TCRdb re-called the multiplex PCR reads with MiXCR. This table holds 350,000 or so distinct CDR3 sequences, approximately 18% found once. The specimen was blood. These receptors came from a woman between 35 and 50 years old with Graves' ophthalmopathy.

Ten or more counts support this clonotype. This chain links TRBV6-1 with TRBJ1-5; D call uncertain. The V and J ends lost 10 bases and 5 bases respectively, with 18 bases between them. Germline loops: CDR1 MNHNS, CDR2 SASEGT. This CDR3 has 14 amino acids. The CDR3 protein is CATTPSGRDQPQHF. The CDR3 DNA reads as TGTGCCACCACTCCGTCCGGACGAGATCAGCCCCAGCATTTT.

The CDR3 DNA reads as TGTGCCAGCAGTGCTGGGACTAGCGGGAGAACAGATACGCAGTATTTT. The encoded protein is CASSAGTSGRTDTQYF. The chain couples TRBV6-1 to TRBJ2-3, with TRBD2 matching 14 bases. The junction had 3 bases not matched to a gene; V was cut back by 4 bases and J by 3 bases. CDR1 and CDR2 from the germline V gene are MNHNS and SASEGT. The CDR3 loop spans 16 amino acids.

This clonotype was picked up many times. This chain joins TRBV13 and TRBJ1-1, with a possible D match to TRBD1 (5 bases). Looked up from germline, CDR1 is PRHDT and CDR2 is FYEKMQ (reference sequence). The CDR3 has 14 residues. V gave up 5 bases and J gave up 2 bases, with 12 bases separating them. The CDR3 is CASSEEGLNTEAFF. The CDR3 DNA sequence: TGTGCCAGCAGCGAGGAGGGGCTTAACACTGAAGCTTTCTTT.

This clonotype showed up many times. The rearrangement links TRBV28 to TRBJ1-5; 7 bases align to TRBD1. From germline, CDR1 is MDHEN and CDR2 SYDVKM. Trimming at V came to 1 base and at J to 8 bases, leaving 5 bases not matched to a gene. The CDR3 runs 14 residues. For the CDR3, the DNA is TGTGCCAGCAGTTTATCAGGGGGGACGGAGCCCCAGCATTTT. Residues: CASSLSGGTEPQHF.

This clonotype was observed at least ten times. The chain is built from TRBV5-1 and TRBJ1-3; unclear D gene. Germline V gene lookup returns CDR1 SGHRS and CDR2 YFSETQ. The CDR3 has 15 amino acids. V lost 0 bases and J 2 bases, leaving 9 bases between the germline ends. CDR3 loop: CASSLDSTTGNTIYF. The CDR3 coding sequence is TGCGCCAGCAGCTTGGACAGTACGACTGGAAACACCATATATTTT.

This clonotype was picked up a small number of times. V is TRBV12-3 or TRBV12-4 and J is TRBJ2-7; possibly TRBD1 for D (5 bases). V was trimmed by 4 bases and J by 5 bases, leaving 18 bases between them. The CDR3 consists of 15 residues. CDR3 sequence: CASSSRTRRVNEQYF. DNA for the CDR3: TGTGCCAGCAGTTCCCGGACAAGAAGAGTTAACGAGCAGTACTTC.

This chain connects TRBV18 to TRBJ2-7; TRBD1 aligns across 10 bases. After removal of 5 bases from V and 1 base from J, the junction contained 2 bases not matched to a gene. Germline V CDR1 and CDR2: KGHSH, LQKENI. This CDR3 comprises 14 residues. The CDR3 loop is CASSEDRGSYEQYF. The CDR3 DNA reads TGTGCCAGCTCAGAGGACAGGGGGTCCTACGAGCAGTACTTC.

This clonotype was seen repeatedly, ten times or more. This chain links TRBV6-2 or TRBV6-3 with TRBJ1-5; possibly TRBD1 for D (6 bases). Trimming stripped 6 bases from V and 3 bases from J, with 15 bases between. The CDR3 extends over 15 amino acids. Per germline, CDR1 MNHEY and CDR2 SVGEGT. DNA for the CDR3: TGTGCCAGCAGATCCTCCGGGACACCCAATCAGCCCCAGCATTTT. Translating gives CASRSSGTPNQPQHF.

The V gene is TRBV6-1, the J gene TRBJ1-5; D is perhaps TRBD1 (6 bases). This CDR3 contains 16 residues. The V end lost 5 bases, the J end lost 4 bases, and 18 bases lay between the germline ends. Germline CDR1 reads MNHNS; CDR2 reads SASEGT. The CDR3 nucleotides read TGTGCCAGCAGTCGCGAACAGGGATCCGTAAATCAGCCCCAGCATTTT. Residues: CASSREQGSVNQPQHF.

This clonotype has a count of ten or more. The CDR3 region has the DNA TGTGCCAGCAGCTTCGAGGGACGAACCGGGGAGCTGTTTTTT. This codes for CASSFEGRTGELFF. The rearrangement links TRBV7-3 to TRBJ2-2, with D possibly being TRBD1 or TRBD2 (5 bases each). CDR3 size: 14 residues. The V end was cut by 3 bases, the J end by 5 bases, with 10 bases between. The V gene's germline CDR1 is SGHTA and CDR2 FQGTGA.

CDR3 coding DNA: TGTGCCAGCACCCCGGGACAGAACTCCTACGAGCAGTACTTC. The encoded protein is CASTPGQNSYEQYF. This rearrangement joins TRBV12-3 or TRBV12-4 to TRBJ2-7; 7 bases match TRBD1. This CDR3 is built from 14 residues. V dropped 7 bases and J dropped 0; count of bases not matched to a gene: 6.

This clonotype was found many times. The genes are TRBV12-5 and TRBJ2-5; 8 bases are shared with TRBD2. V was clipped by 4 bases and J by 1 base; unmatched bases: 11. The CDR3 extends over 17 amino acids. CDR1 and CDR2 (germline): LGHNT, FRNRAP. CDR3 nucleotides: TGTGCTAGTGGTTCGGGTAGACTAGCGTCCTTCCAAGAGACCCAGTACTTC. Its protein is CASGSGRLASFQETQYF. The entire variable domain, with the rest obtained from reference TRBV12-5 and TRBJ2-5, is as follows: DARVTQTPRHKVTEMGQEVTMRCQPILGHNTVFWYRQTMMQGLELLAYFRNRAPLDDSGMPKDRFSAEMPDATLATLKIQPSEPRDSAVYFCASGSGRLASFQETQYFGPGTRLLVL.

This clonotype was seen ten or more times. The chain recombines TRBV30 with TRBJ2-2; D is ambiguous. The CDR3 totals 14 residues. Germline V CDR1 and CDR2: GTSNPN, SVGIG (reference sequence). The V end was cut by 2 bases, the J end by 5 bases, with 12 bases between. In DNA, the CDR3 is TGTGCCTGGAGTATAGTTATGGGTACCGGGGAGCTGTTTTTT. This sequence encodes CAWSIVMGTGELFF.

Many counts were recorded for this clonotype. CDR3 sequence: CASSTRQGSYEQYF. The CDR3 region has the DNA TGTGCCAGCAGTACCCGACAGGGCTCCTACGAGCAGTACTTC. J is TRBJ2-7 and V is TRBV27, with 7 bases aligning to TRBD1. With 5 bases clipped from V and 0 bases from J, the junction kept 4 bases outside the gene matches. Germline CDR1 MNHEY, CDR2 SMNVEV (reference sequence). This CDR3 is built from 14 residues.

This clonotype was observed a handful of times. This rearrangement joins TRBV6-1 to TRBJ2-5; TRBD2 might be the D (6 bases). Germline values: CDR1 MNHNS, CDR2 SASEGT. V lost 4 bases and J 0 bases, leaving 15 bases between the germline ends. CDR3 length: 16 residues. The CDR3 loop is CASSARDFSYQETQYF. The CDR3 DNA follows: TGTGCCAGCAGTGCCCGGGACTTCTCGTACCAAGAGACCCAGTACTTC.

This clonotype was recorded many times. This chain links TRBV18 with TRBJ1-1; D possibly corresponds to TRBD1 (6 bases). This CDR3 spans 14 amino acids. Looked up from germline, CDR1 is KGHSH and CDR2 is LQKENI. The V end was cut by 1 base, the J end by 4 bases, with 10 bases between. The CDR3 loop is CASSPLRGGTEAFF. For the CDR3, the DNA is TGTGCCAGCTCACCACTCAGGGGAGGCACTGAAGCTTTCTTT.

This clonotype was found many times. The chain uses TRBV4-3 and TRBJ2-2; D gene unclear. In germline, CDR1 is LGHNA, CDR2 YSLEER. The CDR3 has 15 residues. Trimming cost V 1 base and J 1 base, with 7 bases left between them. The CDR3: CASSQGRRNTGELFF. The CDR3 DNA sequence: TGCGCCAGCAGCCAAGGTCGGAGGAACACCGGGGAGCTGTTTTTT.

This clonotype was seen many times. The chain combines TRBV29-1 with TRBJ2-7; D gene ambiguous. The ends were cut back, 6 bases at V and 6 bases at J, with 12 bases in the middle. Germline CDR1 SQVTM, CDR2 ANQGSEA. There are 11 residues in the CDR3. The CDR3 DNA sequence: TGCAGCGTAGGTGGCCCCCGCGAGCAGTACTTC. This translates into CSVGGPREQYF.